This TCR beta chain is drawn from a study of radiation and T cells in renal cell carcinoma. Broader study findings: In nephrectomy-only tumors, top 100 clonotypes averaged roughly 40%, versus around 54% irradiated. Dominant CDR3 motifs were more common in irradiated tumors than controls.

This CDR3 spans 13 amino acids. V shed 5 bases and J shed 8 bases, with 15 bases lying between them. The germline CDR1 and CDR2 sequences are MNHNS and SASEGT. Assay: immunoSEQ multiplex PCR; the TCRdb copy retains only in-frame clones and omits some. The sample lists around 20,000 clones, about 50% occurring once. As to this clone: Its antigen is unidentified.

The treatment denotes: 15 Gy SBRT to primary tumor, nephrectomy 4 weeks later. The source was tumor tissue, collected from a patient whose treatment included radiotherapy and nephrectomy. V gene TRBV6-1 combines with J gene TRBJ1-2; D gene ambiguous. This TCR derives from a woman aged 45-59 years with renal cell carcinoma. CDR3 sequence: CASSYAATRGYTF. As DNA, the CDR3 is TGTGCCAGCAGTTATGCAGCTACCAGGGGCTACACCTTC.